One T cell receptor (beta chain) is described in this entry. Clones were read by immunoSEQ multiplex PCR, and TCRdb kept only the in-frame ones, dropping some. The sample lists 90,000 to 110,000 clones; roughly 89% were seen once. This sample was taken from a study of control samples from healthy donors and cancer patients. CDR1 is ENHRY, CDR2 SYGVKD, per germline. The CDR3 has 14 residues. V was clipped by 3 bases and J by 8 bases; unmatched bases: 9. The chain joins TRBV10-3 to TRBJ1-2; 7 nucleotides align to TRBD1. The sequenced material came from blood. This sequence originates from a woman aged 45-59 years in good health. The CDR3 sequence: CAISDFKDRNGYTF. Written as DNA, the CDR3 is TGTGCCATCAGTGATTTCAAGGACAGGAACGGCTACACCTTC.